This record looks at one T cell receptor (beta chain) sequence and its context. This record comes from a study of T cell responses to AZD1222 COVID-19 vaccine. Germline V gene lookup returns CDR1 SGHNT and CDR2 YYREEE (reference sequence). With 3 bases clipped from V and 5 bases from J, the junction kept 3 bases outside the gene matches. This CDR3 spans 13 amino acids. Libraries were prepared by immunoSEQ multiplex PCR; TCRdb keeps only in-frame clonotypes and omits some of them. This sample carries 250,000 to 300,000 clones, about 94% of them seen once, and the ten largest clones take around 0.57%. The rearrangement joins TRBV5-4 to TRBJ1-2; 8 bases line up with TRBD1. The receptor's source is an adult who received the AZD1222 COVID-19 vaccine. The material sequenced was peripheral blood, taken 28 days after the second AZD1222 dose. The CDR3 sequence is CASSWTGQYGYTF. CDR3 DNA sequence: TGTGCCAGCAGCTGGACAGGGCAGTATGGCTACACCTTC.